The 21 T cell receptor beta chains below were found in one sample sequenced in a study of neurological immune-mediated disorders. TCRdb fed the 5' RACE reads into MiXCR, producing one record per CDR3 protein. The profile shows more than 75,000 distinct CDR3 sequences, 3.5% of them singletons. Sequencing was performed on PBMCs. The receptors derive from a woman between 50 and 59 years old with multiple sclerosis.

This clonotype was detected many times. The chain joins TRBV7-2 to TRBJ2-1; 16 nucleotides align to TRBD2. Germline CDR1 SGHTA, CDR2 FQGNSA. The ends lost 5 bases at V and 8 bases at J; junction bases unmatched: 6. The CDR3 runs 16 residues. DNA for the CDR3: TGTGCCAGCAGCCTGGGACTAGCGGGGGGGCTCGATGAGCAGTTCTTC. Encoded protein: CASSLGLAGGLDEQFF. Full variable domain (outside the CDR3, taken from reference TRBV7-2 and TRBJ2-1): GAGVSQSPSNKVTEKGKDVELRCDPISGHTALYWYRQSLGQGLEFLIYFQGNSAPDKSGLPSDRFSAERTGGSVSTLTIQRTQQEDSAVYLCASSLGLAGGLDEQFFGPGTRLTVL.

In this sample, this clonotype turned up many times. This chain links TRBV7-9 with TRBJ2-7, with 7 bases that match TRBD1. V lost 3 bases to trimming and J lost 2 bases; unmatched junction nucleotides: 4. This CDR3 contains 14 residues. Per the germline V gene, CDR1 is SEHNR and CDR2 is FQNEAQ (reference sequence). The CDR3: CASSLDRPAYEQYF. CDR3 nucleotide sequence: TGTGCCAGCAGCTTGGACAGGCCCGCCTACGAGCAGTACTTC.

This clonotype was counted many times. This rearrangement joins TRBV9 to TRBJ1-3; D is uncertain. CDR1 and CDR2 (germline): SGDLS, YYNGEE. The CDR3 spans 16 residues. V lost 0 bases and J 0 bases, leaving 10 bases between the germline ends. The CDR3 coding sequence is TGTGCCAGCAGCGTAGGGGATAGTCACTCTGGAAACACCATATATTTT. It specifies CASSVGDSHSGNTIYF.

This clonotype was seen repeatedly, ten times or more. The gene calls are TRBV14 and TRBJ2-7, with no clear D. Germline CDR1 reads SGHDN; CDR2 reads FVKESK. The V gene lost 1 base and the J gene lost 5 bases, with 3 bases spanning the gap. This CDR3 spans 11 amino acids. The DNA for the CDR3 is TGTGCCAGCAGCCAAGGGGACGAGCAGTACTTC. Residues: CASSQGDEQYF.

This clonotype was counted many times. The rearrangement uses TRBV3-1 and TRBJ2-3, with D possibly matching TRBD1 (5 bases). The CDR3 runs 14 residues. CDR1 is LGHDT and CDR2 is YNNKEL in the germline V gene (reference sequence). Trimming took off 5 bases at V and 2 bases at J, with 11 bases between the two ends. This CDR3 is CASSVDSYTDTQYF. The CDR3, as DNA: TGTGCCAGCAGCGTAGACAGTTACACAGATACGCAGTATTTT.

This clonotype has ten or more counts. The chain joins TRBV10-3 to TRBJ1-1; possible D gene TRBD1, 5 bases. This CDR3 spans 14 amino acids. V was cut by 8 bases and J by 0 bases, with 13 bases left in between. Per germline, CDR1 ENHRY and CDR2 SYGVKD. This CDR3 reads CAIVRGTMNTEAFF. The CDR3 coding sequence is TGTGCCATCGTTCGGGGGACCATGAACACTGAAGCTTTCTTT.

This clonotype was recorded at least ten times. This chain uses TRBV28 with TRBJ1-4; possible D gene TRBD1, 5 bases. This CDR3 region has 14 residues. Germline lookup yields CDR1 MDHEN and CDR2 SYDVKM. Trimming took off 0 bases at V and 8 bases at J, with 10 bases between the two ends. The CDR3 bases are TGTGCCAGCAGTTTATGGGGGGGTAACGAAAAACTGTTTTTT. This encodes CASSLWGGNEKLFF.

In its sample, this clonotype was seen many times. The V and J genes are TRBV7-9 and TRBJ2-7, with D perhaps matching TRBD2 (5 bases). Germline V gene data show CDR1 as SEHNR and CDR2 as FQNEAQ (reference sequence). The CDR3 loop spans 14 amino acids. The V end was cut by 5 bases, the J end by 5 bases, with 16 bases between. CDR3 nucleotide sequence: TGTGCCAGCAGCCCCTACCGTATGAGGGACGAGCAGTACTTC. Translation gives CASSPYRMRDEQYF.

This chain links TRBV20-1 with TRBJ2-1, with 10 bases that match TRBD2. Germline V gene sequence: CDR1 DFQATT, CDR2 SNEGSKA (reference sequence). V lost 0 bases to trimming and J lost 1 base; unmatched junction nucleotides: 6. This CDR3 spans 17 amino acids. DNA for the CDR3: TGCAGTGCTAGAGATTTCAGCGGGGGGGCTTCCTACAATGAGCAGTTCTTC. It translates to CSARDFSGGASYNEQFF.

This clonotype has a count of ten or more. V gene TRBV4-1 combines with J gene TRBJ2-3; 9 bases are a match to TRBD2. The CDR3 totals 16 residues. V trimming: 0 bases; J trimming: 7 bases; junction bases outside the gene matches: 8. The V gene's germline CDR1 is MGHRA and CDR2 YSYEKL. Here the CDR3 reads CASSQESGRGGYTQYF. CDR3 in DNA: TGCGCCAGCAGCCAAGAATCGGGGCGGGGGGGTTATACGCAGTATTTT.

This clonotype was seen at least ten times. The genes are TRBV7-2 and TRBJ1-2, with 7 bases that match TRBD1. V shed 3 bases, J shed 5 bases, and the junction held 3 bases outside the gene matches. This CDR3 is built from 13 residues. The germline gives CDR1 SGHTA, CDR2 FQGNSA. The CDR3 nucleotides read TGTGCCAGCAGCTTGACAGGGCTTTATGGCTACACCTTC. Residues: CASSLTGLYGYTF.

This clonotype was recorded many times. This chain links TRBV5-6 with TRBJ1-5; D gene uncertain. Germline CDR1 SGHDT, CDR2 YYEEEE. The CDR3 sequence is 14 residues long. V was trimmed by 4 bases and J by 9 bases, leaving 17 bases between them. The chain's CDR3 is CASSARRSWGPQHF. In nucleotides, the CDR3 is TGTGCCAGCAGCGCCAGACGGAGCTGGGGGCCCCAGCATTTT.

This clonotype was seen many times. This rearrangement joins TRBV3-1 to TRBJ1-4; D uncertain. Per the germline V gene, CDR1 is LGHDT and CDR2 is YNNKEL (reference sequence). This CDR3 comprises 16 residues. V lost 4 bases and J 4 bases, leaving 16 bases between the germline ends. The CDR3 DNA reads TGTGCCAGCAGCCCTAGACGAGGGAAGGTTAATGAAAAACTGTTTTTT. Amino acids: CASSPRRGKVNEKLFF.

This clonotype was seen many times. This chain connects TRBV6-1 to TRBJ1-3; D ambiguous. Germline V gene data show CDR1 as MNHNS and CDR2 as SASEGT. The CDR3 is 15 residues long. Trimming removed 2 bases at V and 5 bases at J, with 13 bases between. This CDR3 reads CASSEISSGRNTIYF. Here the CDR3 DNA reads TGTGCCAGCAGTGAAATTTCCTCCGGACGAAACACCATATATTTT.

This clonotype was detected many times. The chain has TRBV2 and TRBJ2-7; D is possibly TRBD2 (5 bases). Germline-derived CDR1 and CDR2 are SNHLY and FYNNEI. Trimming stripped 6 bases from V and 6 bases from J, with 9 bases between. This CDR3 is 11 amino acids long. The CDR3 region is CASSPGSEQYF. CDR3 nucleotide sequence: TGTGCCAGCAGCCCGGGGTCCGAGCAGTACTTC.

At least ten counts were recorded for this clonotype. The gene calls are TRBV5-1 and TRBJ1-4, with TRBD1 identical over 8 bases. Germline loops: CDR1 SGHRS, CDR2 YFSETQ. Trimming at V came to 2 bases and at J to 4 bases, leaving 4 bases not matched to a gene. The CDR3 loop spans 15 amino acids. CDR3 sequence (DNA): TGCGCCAGCAGCTTCATGGACAGGGATAATGAAAAACTGTTTTTT. It specifies CASSFMDRDNEKLFF.

This clonotype was seen at least ten times. The V call is TRBV7-9, the J call TRBJ2-7; D gene ambiguous. Germline V lookup: CDR1 SEHNR, CDR2 FQNEAQ (reference sequence). V was clipped by 3 bases and J by 3 bases, with 12 bases between them. This CDR3 is 14 amino acids long. The CDR3 nucleotides are TGTGCCAGCAGCTTTTGGACGGCCGGCTACGAGCAGTACTTC. The encoded protein is CASSFWTAGYEQYF.

Many counts were recorded for this clonotype. CDR3 in amino acids: CASSRTGGNSPLHF. Here the CDR3 DNA reads TGTGCCAGCAGCCGTACAGGGGGTAATTCACCCCTCCACTTT. The V and J genes are TRBV7-9 and TRBJ1-6, with 8 bases that match TRBD1. CDR1 and CDR2 from the germline V gene are SEHNR and FQNEAQ (reference sequence). The length of the CDR3 is 14 residues. Losses at the gene ends were 5 bases for V and 6 bases for J; bases not matched to a gene: 3.

The sample holds many counts of this clonotype. The chain uses TRBV27 and TRBJ2-5, with TRBD2 matching 10 bases. The CDR3 totals 15 residues. The J segment lost 1 base and the V segment lost 10 bases, leaving 9 bases of the junction unmatched. Germline lookup yields CDR1 MNHEY and CDR2 SMNVEV (reference sequence). This chain's CDR3 is CATSLAGRTQETQYF. The CDR3 bases are TGTGCCACCTCACTAGCGGGGAGGACCCAAGAGACCCAGTACTTC.

This clonotype was seen many times. This chain joins TRBV20-1 and TRBJ2-3; D is unresolved. V lost 2 bases, J lost 7 bases, and 7 bases lay in between. The CDR3 covers 11 residues. From germline, CDR1 is DFQATT and CDR2 SNEGSKA (reference sequence). CDR3 amino acids: CSARNVYTQYF. The CDR3 bases are TGCAGTGCTAGAAACGTTTATACGCAGTATTTT.

This clonotype was seen at least ten times. The chain carries TRBV20-1 and TRBJ1-2; D might be TRBD1 (6 bases). The CDR3 extends over 12 amino acids. CDR1 DFQATT and CDR2 SNEGSKA come from the germline V gene (reference sequence). The V end lost 1 base, the J end lost 3 bases, and 6 bases lay between the germline ends. The CDR3 sequence is CSARAGDYGYTF. The CDR3 DNA reads as TGCAGTGCTAGAGCAGGGGACTATGGCTACACCTTC.